This T cell receptor beta chain originates from a study of CD8 T cells in Susac syndrome. Reverse transcription of about 0.45 to 1 ug RNA was performed with random hexamers. TCRdb re-called the immunoSEQ multiplex PCR reads with MiXCR, one entry per CDR3 protein. The sample holds around 150,000 distinct CDR3 sequences; roughly 94% are singletons and the top ten take over 0.15%. V was pared by 2 bases and J by 2 bases, with 13 bases between. CDR3 size: 16 residues. Looked up from germline, CDR1 is LGHNT and CDR2 is FRNRAP. The clonotype was recovered from a human donor with Susac syndrome. This sequence joins TRBV12-5 and TRBJ2-1; D is possibly TRBD2 (6 bases). The specimen sequenced was CD8+ T cells from PBMCs. CDR3 bases: TGTGCTAGTGGTTTGCCGACAGCGGGCACCTACAATGAGCAGTTCTTC. Protein sequence: CASGLPTAGTYNEQFF. The variable domain in full, with the rest retrieved from reference TRBV12-5 and TRBJ2-1, is DARVTQTPRHKVTEMGQEVTMRCQPILGHNTVFWYRQTMMQGLELLAYFRNRAPLDDSGMPKDRFSAEMPDATLATLKIQPSEPRDSAVYFCASGLPTAGTYNEQFFGPGTRLTVL.